This TCR beta chain comes out of a study of T cell changes during pregnancy in multiple sclerosis. Repertoires were generated with immunoSEQ multiplex PCR, while TCRdb's copy carries only in-frame clones and drops some. The data hold tens of thousands of clones, with roughly nine tenths observed a single time. CDR3 length: 15 amino acids. The V and J ends lost 0 bases and 3 bases, in that order; junction bases with no gene match: 6. Germline V gene lookup returns CDR1 SGHDT and CDR2 YYEEEE. The sample here was peripheral blood, taken in the first trimester of pregnancy. This TCR derives from a female donor in good health, enrolled as a control in a pregnancy study. The V gene is TRBV5-6, the J gene TRBJ2-7, with 7 positions matching TRBD1. CDR3 in amino acids: CASSLEVDRFYEQYF. The CDR3 DNA is TGTGCCAGCAGCTTGGAGGTGGACAGGTTCTACGAGCAGTACTTC.